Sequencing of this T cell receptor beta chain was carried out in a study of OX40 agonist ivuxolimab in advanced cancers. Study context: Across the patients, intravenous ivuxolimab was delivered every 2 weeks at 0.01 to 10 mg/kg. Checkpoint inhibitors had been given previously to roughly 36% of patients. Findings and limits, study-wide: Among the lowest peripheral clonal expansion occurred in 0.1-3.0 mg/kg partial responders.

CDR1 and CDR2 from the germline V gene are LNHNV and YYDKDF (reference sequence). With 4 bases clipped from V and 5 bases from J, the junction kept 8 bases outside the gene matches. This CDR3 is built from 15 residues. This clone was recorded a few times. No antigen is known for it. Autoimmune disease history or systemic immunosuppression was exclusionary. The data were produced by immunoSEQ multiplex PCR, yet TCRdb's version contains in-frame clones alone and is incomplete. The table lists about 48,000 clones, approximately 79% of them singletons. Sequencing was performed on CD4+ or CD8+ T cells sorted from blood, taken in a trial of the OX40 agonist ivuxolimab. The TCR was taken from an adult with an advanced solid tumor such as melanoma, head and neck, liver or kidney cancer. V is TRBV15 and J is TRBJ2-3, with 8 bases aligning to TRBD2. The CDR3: CATSILPGLGDTQYF. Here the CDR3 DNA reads TGTGCCACCAGCATACTTCCGGGACTAGGAGATACGCAGTATTTT.